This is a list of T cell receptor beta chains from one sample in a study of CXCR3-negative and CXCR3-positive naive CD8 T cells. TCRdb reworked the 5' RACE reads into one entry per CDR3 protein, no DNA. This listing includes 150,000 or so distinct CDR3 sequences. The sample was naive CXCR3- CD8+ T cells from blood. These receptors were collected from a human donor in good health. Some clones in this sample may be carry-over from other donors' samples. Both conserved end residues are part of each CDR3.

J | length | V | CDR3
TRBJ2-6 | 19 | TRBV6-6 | CASSYSPRRTASGANVLTF
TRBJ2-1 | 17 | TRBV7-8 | CASSPGTSGGYYNEQFF
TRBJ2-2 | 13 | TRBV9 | CASSTSGPGELFF
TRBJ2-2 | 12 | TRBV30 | CAWDPVSGELFF
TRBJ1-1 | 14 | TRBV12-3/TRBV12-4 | CASSRGGGSTEAFF
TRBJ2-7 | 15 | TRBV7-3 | CASSHPSMTSYEQYF
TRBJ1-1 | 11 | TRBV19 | CASSMGTEAFF
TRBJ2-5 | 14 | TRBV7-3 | CASSLTGSRETQYF
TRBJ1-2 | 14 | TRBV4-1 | CASSQLTGYNGDTF
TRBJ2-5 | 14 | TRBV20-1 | CSARGGRYQETQYF
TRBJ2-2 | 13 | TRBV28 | CASSLNPAGELFF
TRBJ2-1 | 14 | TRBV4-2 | CASSQEGGFNEQFF
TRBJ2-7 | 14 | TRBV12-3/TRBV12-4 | CASREQGQGDEQYF
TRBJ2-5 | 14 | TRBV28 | CASRRTGGFETQYF
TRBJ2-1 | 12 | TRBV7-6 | CASSLGVGEQFF
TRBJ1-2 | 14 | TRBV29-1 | CSVEGPPEDYGYTF